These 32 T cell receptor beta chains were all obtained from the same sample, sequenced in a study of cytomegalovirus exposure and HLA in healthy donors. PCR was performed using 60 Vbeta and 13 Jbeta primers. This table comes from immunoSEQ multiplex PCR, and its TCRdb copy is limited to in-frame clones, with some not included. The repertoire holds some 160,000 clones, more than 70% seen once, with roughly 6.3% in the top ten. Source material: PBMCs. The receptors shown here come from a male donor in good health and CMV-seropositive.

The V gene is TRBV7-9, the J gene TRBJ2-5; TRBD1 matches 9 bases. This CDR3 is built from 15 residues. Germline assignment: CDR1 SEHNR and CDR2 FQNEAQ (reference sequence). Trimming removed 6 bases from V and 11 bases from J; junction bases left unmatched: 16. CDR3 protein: CASSWGSDRGMGQYF. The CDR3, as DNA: TGTGCCAGCAGTTGGGGGTCGGACAGGGGAATGGGGCAGTACTTC. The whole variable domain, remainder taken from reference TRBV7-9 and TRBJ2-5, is DTGVSQNPRHKITKRGQNVTFRCDPISEHNRLYWYRQTLGQGPEFLTYFQNEAQLEKSRLLSDRFSAERPKGSFSTLEIQRTEQGDSAMYLCASSWGSDRGMGQYFGPGTRLLVL.

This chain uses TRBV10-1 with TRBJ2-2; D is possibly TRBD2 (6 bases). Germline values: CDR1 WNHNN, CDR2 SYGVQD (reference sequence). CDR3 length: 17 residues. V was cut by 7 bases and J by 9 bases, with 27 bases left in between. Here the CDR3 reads CASNLTLTRGSERELFF. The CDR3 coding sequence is TGCGCCAGCAACCTAACCCTGACTAGAGGCTCAGAAAGGGAGCTGTTTTTT.

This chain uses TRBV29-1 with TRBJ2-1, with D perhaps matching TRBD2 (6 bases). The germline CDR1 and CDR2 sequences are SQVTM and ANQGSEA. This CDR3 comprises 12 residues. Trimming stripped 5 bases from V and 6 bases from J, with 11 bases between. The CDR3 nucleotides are TGCAGCGTTAATTGGACTATCAATGAGCAGTTCTTC. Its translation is CSVNWTINEQFF.

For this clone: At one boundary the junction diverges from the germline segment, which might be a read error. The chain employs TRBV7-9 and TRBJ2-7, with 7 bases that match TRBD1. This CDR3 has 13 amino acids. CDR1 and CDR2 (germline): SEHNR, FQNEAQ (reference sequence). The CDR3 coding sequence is TGTTCCAGCAGCCCTTGGGACAGCTACGAGCAGTACTTC. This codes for CSSSPWDSYEQYF.

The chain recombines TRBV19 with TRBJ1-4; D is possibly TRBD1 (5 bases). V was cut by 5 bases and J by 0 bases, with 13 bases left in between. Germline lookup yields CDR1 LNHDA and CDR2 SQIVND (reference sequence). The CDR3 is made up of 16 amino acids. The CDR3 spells CASSGGTEATNEKLFF. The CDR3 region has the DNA TGTGCCAGTAGTGGGGGGACGGAGGCAACTAATGAAAAACTGTTTTTT.

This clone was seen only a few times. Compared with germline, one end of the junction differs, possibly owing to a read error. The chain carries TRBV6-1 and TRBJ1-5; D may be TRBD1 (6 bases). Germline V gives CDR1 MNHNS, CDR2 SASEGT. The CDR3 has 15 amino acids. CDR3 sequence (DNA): TGTTCCAGCAGTGAAAAGGGGGTGAGCAATCAGCCCCAGCATTTT. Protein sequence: CSSSEKGVSNQPQHF.

CDR3 amino acids: CASSGTGLSYEQYF. In nucleotides, the CDR3 is TGTGCCAGCAGTGGGACAGGTCTCTCCTACGAGCAGTACTTC. The chain couples TRBV25-1 to TRBJ2-7; 7 nucleotides match TRBD1. Looked up from germline, CDR1 is MGHDK and CDR2 is SYGVNS. The junction had 3 bases not matched to a gene; V was cut back by 4 bases and J by 0 bases. The CDR3 is 14 amino acids.

The CDR3: CASSSQGANTEAFF. Written as DNA, the CDR3 is TGTGCCAGCAGTTCACAGGGGGCAAACACTGAAGCTTTCTTT. This sequence joins TRBV27 and TRBJ1-1; 9 nucleotides line up with TRBD1. This CDR3 is built from 14 residues. The V gene end was trimmed by 4 bases and the J gene end by 2 bases; junction bases not matched to a gene: 2. Per the germline V gene, CDR1 is MNHEY and CDR2 is SMNVEV (reference sequence).

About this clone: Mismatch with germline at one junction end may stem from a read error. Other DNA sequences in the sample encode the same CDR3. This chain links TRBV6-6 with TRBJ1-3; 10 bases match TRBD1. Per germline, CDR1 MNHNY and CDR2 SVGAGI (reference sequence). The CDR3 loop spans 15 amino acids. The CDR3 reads CASSYSTGGGNTIYF. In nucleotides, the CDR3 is TGTGCCAGCAGTTACTCGACAGGGGGCGGAAACACCATATACTTT.

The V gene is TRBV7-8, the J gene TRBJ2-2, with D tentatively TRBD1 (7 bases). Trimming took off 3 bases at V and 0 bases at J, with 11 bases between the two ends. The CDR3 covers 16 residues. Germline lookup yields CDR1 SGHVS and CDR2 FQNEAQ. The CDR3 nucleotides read TGTGCCAGCAGCTTGGAGGGGGCGGCGAACACCGGGGAGCTGTTTTTT. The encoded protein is CASSLEGAANTGELFF.

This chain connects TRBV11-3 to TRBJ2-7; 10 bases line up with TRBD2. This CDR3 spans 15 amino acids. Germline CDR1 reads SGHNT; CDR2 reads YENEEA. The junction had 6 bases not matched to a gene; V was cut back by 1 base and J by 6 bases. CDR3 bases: TGTGCCAGCAGCTTAGGTGGGACTAGCGCAAGCGAGCAGTACTTC. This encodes CASSLGGTSASEQYF. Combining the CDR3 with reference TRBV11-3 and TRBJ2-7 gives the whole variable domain EAGVVQSPRYKIIEKKQPVAFWCNPISGHNTLYWYLQNLGQGPELLIRYENEEAVDDSQLPKDRFSAERLKGVDSTLKIQPAELGDSAVYLCASSLGGTSASEQYFGPGTRLTVT.

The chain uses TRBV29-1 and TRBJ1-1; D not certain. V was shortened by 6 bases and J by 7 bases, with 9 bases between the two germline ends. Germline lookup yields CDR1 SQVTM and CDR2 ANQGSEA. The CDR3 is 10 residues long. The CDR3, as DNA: TGCAGCGTAGAACAGATTGAAGCTTTCTTT. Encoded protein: CSVEQIEAFF.

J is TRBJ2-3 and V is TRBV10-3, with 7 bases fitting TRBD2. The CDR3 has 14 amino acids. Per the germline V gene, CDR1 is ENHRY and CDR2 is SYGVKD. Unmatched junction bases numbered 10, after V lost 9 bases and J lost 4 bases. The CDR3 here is CAILAGPGADTQYF. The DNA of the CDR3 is TGTGCCATATTAGCGGGCCCTGGGGCAGATACGCAGTATTTT.

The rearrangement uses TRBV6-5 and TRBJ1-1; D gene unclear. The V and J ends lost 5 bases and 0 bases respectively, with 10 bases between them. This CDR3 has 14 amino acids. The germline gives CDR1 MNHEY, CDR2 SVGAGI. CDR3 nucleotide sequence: TGTGCCAGCAGTGAAAACACCTTGAACACTGAAGCTTTCTTT. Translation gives CASSENTLNTEAFF.

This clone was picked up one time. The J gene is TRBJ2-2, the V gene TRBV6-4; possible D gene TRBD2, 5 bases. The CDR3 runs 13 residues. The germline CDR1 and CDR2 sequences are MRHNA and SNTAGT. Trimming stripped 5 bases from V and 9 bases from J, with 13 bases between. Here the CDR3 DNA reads TGTGCCAGCAGTACTTTAAGGGAGTGGGAGCTGTTTTTT. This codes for CASSTLREWELFF.

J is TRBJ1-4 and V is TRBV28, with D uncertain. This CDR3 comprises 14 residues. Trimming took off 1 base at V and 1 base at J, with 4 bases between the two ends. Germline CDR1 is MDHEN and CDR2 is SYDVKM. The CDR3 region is CASSLYRTNEKLFF. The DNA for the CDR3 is TGTGCCAGCAGTTTATATCGAACTAATGAAAAACTGTTTTTT.

This CDR3 reads CASSHGLTYNEQFF. CDR3 sequence (DNA): TGTGCCAGCAGCCATGGACTAACATACAATGAGCAGTTCTTC. V is TRBV7-9 and J is TRBJ2-1, with D perhaps TRBD2 (6 bases). Germline lookup yields CDR1 SEHNR and CDR2 FQNEAQ (reference sequence). Trimming removed 5 bases from V and 4 bases from J, with 12 bases in between. This CDR3 comprises 14 residues.

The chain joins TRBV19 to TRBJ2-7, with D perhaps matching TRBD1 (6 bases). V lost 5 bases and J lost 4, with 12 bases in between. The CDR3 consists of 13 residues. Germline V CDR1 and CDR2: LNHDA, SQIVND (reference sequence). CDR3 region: CASSHSGTYEQYF. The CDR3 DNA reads TGTGCCAGTAGTCATTCAGGGACATACGAGCAGTACTTC.

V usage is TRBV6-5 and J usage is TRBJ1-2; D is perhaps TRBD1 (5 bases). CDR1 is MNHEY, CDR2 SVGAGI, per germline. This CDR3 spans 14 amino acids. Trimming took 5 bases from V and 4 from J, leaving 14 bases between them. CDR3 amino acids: CASSRQSFSYGYTF. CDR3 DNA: TGTGCCAGCAGTCGACAGAGCTTCAGCTATGGCTACACCTTC.

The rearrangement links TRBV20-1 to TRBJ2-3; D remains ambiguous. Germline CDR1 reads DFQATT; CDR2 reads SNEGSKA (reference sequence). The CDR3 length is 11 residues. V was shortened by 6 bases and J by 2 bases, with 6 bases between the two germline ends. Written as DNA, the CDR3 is TGCAGTGCCGGAGCCACAGATACGCAGTATTTT. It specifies CSAGATDTQYF.

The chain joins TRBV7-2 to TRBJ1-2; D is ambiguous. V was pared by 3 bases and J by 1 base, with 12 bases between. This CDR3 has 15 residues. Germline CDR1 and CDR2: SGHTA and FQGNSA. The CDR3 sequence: CASSFEAVINYGYTF. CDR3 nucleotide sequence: TGTGCCAGCAGCTTCGAGGCAGTTATTAACTATGGCTACACCTTC.

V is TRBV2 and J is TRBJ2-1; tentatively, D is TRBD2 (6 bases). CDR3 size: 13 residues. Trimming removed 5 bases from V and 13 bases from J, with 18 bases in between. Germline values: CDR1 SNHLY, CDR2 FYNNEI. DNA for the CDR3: TGTGCCAGCAGTCTGGACTATCAAGAGGCCCAGTTCTTC. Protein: CASSLDYQEAQFF. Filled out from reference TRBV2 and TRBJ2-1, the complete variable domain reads EPEVTQTPSHQVTQMGQEVILRCVPISNHLYFYWYRQILGQKVEFLVSFYNNEISEKSEIFDDQFSVERPDGSNFTLKIRSTKLEDSAMYFCASSLDYQEAQFFGPGTRLTVL.

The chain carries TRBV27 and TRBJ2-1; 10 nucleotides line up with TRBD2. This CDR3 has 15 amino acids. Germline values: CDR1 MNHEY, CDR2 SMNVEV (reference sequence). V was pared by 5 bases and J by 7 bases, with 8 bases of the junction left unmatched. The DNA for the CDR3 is TGTGCCAGCAGTCGCCTAGCGGGAGTGGATAATGAGCAGTTCTTC. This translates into CASSRLAGVDNEQFF.

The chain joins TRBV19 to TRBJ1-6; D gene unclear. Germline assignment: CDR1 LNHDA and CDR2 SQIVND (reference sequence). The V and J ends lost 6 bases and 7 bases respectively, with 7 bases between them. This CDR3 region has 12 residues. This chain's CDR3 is CASRPENSPLHF. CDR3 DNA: TGTGCCAGTAGACCGGAGAATTCACCCCTCCACTTT.

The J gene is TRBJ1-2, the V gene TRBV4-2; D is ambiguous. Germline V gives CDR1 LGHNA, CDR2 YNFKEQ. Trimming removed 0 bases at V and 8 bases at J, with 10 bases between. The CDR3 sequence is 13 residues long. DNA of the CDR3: TGTGCCAGCAGCCAAGACTCAGGAGGAGGCTACACCTTC. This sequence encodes CASSQDSGGGYTF.

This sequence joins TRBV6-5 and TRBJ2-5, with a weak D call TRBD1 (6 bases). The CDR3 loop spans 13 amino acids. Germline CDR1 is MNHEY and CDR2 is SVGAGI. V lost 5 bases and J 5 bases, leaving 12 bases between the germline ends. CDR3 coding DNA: TGTGCCAGCAGTCAGTGGCAGGGGGAGACCCAGTACTTC. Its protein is CASSQWQGETQYF.

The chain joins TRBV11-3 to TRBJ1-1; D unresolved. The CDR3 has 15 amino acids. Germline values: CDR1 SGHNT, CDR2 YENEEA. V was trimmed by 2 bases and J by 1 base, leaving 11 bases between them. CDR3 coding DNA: TGTGCCAGCAGCTTATCAGGCGAGGGGAACACTGAAGCTTTCTTT. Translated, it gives CASSLSGEGNTEAFF.

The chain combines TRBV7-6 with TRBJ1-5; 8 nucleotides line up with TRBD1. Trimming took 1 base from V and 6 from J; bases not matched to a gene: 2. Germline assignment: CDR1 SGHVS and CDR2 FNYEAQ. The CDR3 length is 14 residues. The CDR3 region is CASSLVGTGQPQHF. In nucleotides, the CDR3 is TGTGCCAGCAGCTTAGTCGGGACAGGTCAGCCCCAGCATTTT.

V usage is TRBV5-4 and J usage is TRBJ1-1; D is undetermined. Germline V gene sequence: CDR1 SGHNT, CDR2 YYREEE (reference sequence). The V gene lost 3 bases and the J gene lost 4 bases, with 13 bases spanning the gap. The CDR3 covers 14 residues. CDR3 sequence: CASSWNSETTEAFF. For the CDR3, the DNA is TGTGCCAGCAGCTGGAATAGCGAGACCACTGAAGCTTTCTTT.

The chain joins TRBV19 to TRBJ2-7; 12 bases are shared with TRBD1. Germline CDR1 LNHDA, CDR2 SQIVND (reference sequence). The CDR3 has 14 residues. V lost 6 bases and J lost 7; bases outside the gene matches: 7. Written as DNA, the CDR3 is TGTGCCAGTAGAGGGACAGGGGGCGCGGGGGAGCAGTACTTC. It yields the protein CASRGTGGAGEQYF. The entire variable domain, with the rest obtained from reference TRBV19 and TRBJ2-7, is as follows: DGGITQSPKYLFRKEGQNVTLSCEQNLNHDAMYWYRQDPGQGLRLIYYSQIVNDFQKGDIAEGYSVSREKKESFPLTVTSAQKNPTAFYLCASRGTGGAGEQYFGPGTRLTVT.

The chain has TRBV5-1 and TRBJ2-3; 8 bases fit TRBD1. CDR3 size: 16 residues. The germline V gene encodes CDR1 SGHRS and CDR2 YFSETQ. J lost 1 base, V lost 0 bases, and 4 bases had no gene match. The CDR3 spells CASSLAQGARTDTQYF. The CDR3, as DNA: TGCGCCAGCAGCTTGGCCCAGGGGGCGCGCACAGATACGCAGTATTTT.

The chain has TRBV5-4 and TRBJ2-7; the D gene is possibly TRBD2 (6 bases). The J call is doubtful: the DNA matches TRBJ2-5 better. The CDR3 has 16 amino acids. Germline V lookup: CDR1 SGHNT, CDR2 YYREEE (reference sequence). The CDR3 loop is CASSPGGVGAQETQYF. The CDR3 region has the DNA TGTGCCAGCAGCCCTGGAGGGGTCGGGGCTCAAGAGACCCAGTACTTC.